These 2 T cell receptor beta chains were sequenced from one sample in a study of spatial heterogeneity in lung cancer. TCRdb reanalysed the 5' RACE reads using MiXCR and keeps one entry per CDR3 protein. The sample records tens of thousands of distinct CDR3 sequences, around 13% being singletons. Specified time point: sample taken at primary tumor resection. Unsorted whole RNA from tumor, nontumor lung or frozen PBMC underwent sequencing. Specimen: PBMCs, collected at surgery. The receptors come from a male donor with early-stage non-small cell lung cancer.

This clonotype was seen many times. The chain carries TRBV4-1 and TRBJ1-1; D ambiguous. This CDR3 is built from 14 residues. The germline gives CDR1 MGHRA, CDR2 YSYEKL. V was clipped by 2 bases and J by 7 bases, with 14 bases between them. CDR3 loop: CASSQSLLGSEAFF. DNA for the CDR3: TGCGCCAGCAGCCAATCCCTATTGGGGAGTGAAGCTTTCTTT.

This clonotype appeared a few times. The V and J genes are TRBV29-1 and TRBJ2-1; D is unclear. This CDR3 region has 14 residues. V was trimmed by 4 bases and J by 0 bases, leaving 10 bases between them. Germline CDR1 reads SQVTM; CDR2 reads ANQGSEA. The CDR3 coding sequence is TGCAGCGTTGCAGAGGTCAGCTCCTACAATGAGCAGTTCTTC. Translation: CSVAEVSSYNEQFF.